This entry concerns a single TCR beta chain. The germline V and J ends were trimmed by 4 bases and 4 bases, with 13 bases remaining between them. The CDR3 runs to 14 residues. Germline CDR1 is MNHNS and CDR2 is SASEGT. This record belongs to a study of shared clonotypes between healthy human individuals. Assay used: immunoSEQ multiplex PCR; TCRdb lists only in-frame clones, some missing. This table has about 670,000 clones, approximately 75% appearing once. This sequence originates from a woman aged 25 to 39 in good health. V and J are TRBV6-1 and TRBJ1-2; TRBD1 might be the D (5 bases). The specimen sequenced was memory CD4+ T cells sorted from blood. Documented subset: CD45RA-negative fraction. Here the CDR3 reads CASSGNGASYGYTF. The CDR3 DNA is TGTGCCAGCAGTGGGAACGGGGCTTCCTATGGCTACACCTTC.